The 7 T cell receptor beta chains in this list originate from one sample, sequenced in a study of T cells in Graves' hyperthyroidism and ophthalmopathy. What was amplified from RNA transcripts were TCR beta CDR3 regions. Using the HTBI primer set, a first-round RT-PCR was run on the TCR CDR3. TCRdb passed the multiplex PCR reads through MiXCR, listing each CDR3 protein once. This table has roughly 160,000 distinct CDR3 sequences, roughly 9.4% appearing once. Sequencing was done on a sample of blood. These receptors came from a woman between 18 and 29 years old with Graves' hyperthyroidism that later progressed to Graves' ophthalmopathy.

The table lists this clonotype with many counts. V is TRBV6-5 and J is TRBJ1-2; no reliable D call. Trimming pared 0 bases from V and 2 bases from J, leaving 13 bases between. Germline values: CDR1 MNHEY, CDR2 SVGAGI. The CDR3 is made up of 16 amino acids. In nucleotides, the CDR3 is TGTGCCAGCAGTTACTCGGATCCAGGCCTAAACTATGGCTACACCTTC. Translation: CASSYSDPGLNYGYTF.

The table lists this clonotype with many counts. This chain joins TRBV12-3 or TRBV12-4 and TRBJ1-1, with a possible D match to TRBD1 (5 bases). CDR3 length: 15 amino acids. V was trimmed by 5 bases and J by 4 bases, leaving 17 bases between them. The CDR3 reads CASSPLLTGGTEAFF. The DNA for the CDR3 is TGTGCCAGCAGTCCCCTCCTGACTGGGGGCACTGAAGCTTTCTTT.

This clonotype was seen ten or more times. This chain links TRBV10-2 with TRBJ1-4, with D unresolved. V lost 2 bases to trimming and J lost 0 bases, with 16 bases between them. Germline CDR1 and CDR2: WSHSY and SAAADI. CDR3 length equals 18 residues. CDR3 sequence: CASSEPLGGRATNEKLFF. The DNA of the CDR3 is TGCGCCAGCAGTGAGCCGCTTGGTGGCAGAGCAACTAATGAAAAACTGTTTTTT.

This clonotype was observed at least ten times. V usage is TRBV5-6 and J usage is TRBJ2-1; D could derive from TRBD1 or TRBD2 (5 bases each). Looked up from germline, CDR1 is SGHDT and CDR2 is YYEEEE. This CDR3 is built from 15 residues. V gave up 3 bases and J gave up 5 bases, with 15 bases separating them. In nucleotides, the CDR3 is TGTGCCAGCAGCTCTGGGGGAGCCCGCCACAATGAGCAGTTCTTC. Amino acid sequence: CASSSGGARHNEQFF.

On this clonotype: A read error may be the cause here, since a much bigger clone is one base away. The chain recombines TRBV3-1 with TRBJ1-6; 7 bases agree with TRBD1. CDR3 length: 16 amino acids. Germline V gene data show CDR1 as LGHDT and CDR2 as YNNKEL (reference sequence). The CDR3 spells CASSRGQASSNSPLRF. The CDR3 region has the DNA TGTGCCAGCAGCCGCGGACAGGCGAGTTCAAATTCACCCCTCCGCTTT.

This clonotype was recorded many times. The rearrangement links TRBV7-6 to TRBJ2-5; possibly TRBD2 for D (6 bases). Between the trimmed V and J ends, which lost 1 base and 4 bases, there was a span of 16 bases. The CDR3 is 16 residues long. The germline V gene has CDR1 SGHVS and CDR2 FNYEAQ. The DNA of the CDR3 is TGTGCCAGCAGCTTAGATTTCGGGCAGGGAGGAGAGACCCAGTACTTC. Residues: CASSLDFGQGGETQYF. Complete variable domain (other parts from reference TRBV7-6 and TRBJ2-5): GAGVSQSPRYKVTKRGQDVALRCDPISGHVSLYWYRQALGQGPEFLTYFNYEAQQDKSGLPNDRFSAERPEGSISTLTIQRTEQRDSAMYRCASSLDFGQGGETQYFGPGTRLLVL.

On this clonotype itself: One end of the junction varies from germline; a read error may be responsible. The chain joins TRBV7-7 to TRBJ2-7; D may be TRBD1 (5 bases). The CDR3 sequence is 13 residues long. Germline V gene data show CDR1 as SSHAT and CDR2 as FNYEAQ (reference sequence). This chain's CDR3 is CASSLAEDSEQYF. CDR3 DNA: TGTGCTAGCAGCTTAGCAGAAGACAGCGAGCAGTACTTC.